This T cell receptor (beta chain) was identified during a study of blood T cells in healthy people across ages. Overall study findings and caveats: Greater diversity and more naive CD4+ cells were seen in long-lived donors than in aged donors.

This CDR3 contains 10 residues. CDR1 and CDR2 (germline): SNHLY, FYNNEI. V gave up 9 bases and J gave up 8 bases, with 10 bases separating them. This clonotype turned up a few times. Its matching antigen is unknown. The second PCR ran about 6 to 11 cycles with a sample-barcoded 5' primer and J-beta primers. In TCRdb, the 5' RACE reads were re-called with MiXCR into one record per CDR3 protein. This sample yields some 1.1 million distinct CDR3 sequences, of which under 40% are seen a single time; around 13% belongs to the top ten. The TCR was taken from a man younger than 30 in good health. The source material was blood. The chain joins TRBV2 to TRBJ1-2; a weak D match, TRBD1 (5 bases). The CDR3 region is CARSGIGYTF. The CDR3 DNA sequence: TGTGCCAGATCAGGGATCGGCTACACCTTC.